The 32 T cell receptor beta chains given below trace back to one sample, sequenced in a study of identical twins. A single record per CDR3 protein comes from TCRdb applying MiXCR to the 5' RACE reads. Among some 500,000 distinct CDR3 sequences listed, around a tenth were seen once. The data were also submitted as part of a second study, on yellow fever vaccine responses in identical twins.

Material: PBMCs. The receptors shown here come from a woman under 30 in good health.

The genes are TRBV20-1 and TRBJ2-3; a weak D match, TRBD1 (6 bases). Trimming shortened V by 6 bases and J by 4 bases, and 23 bases separated the two germline ends. Germline V gene data show CDR1 as DFQATT and CDR2 as SNEGSKA (reference sequence). The CDR3 totals 16 residues. In nucleotides, the CDR3 is TGCAGTGCCACCAGGGGTAGACGTAGCGTCGCAGATACGCAGTATTTT. Protein: CSATRGRRSVADTQYF.

This clonotype was seen repeatedly, ten times or more. The J gene is TRBJ2-3, the V gene TRBV29-1; tentatively, D is TRBD1 (6 bases). The CDR3 runs 16 residues. Deletions cut 0 bases from V and 2 bases from J, with 15 bases between. The germline V gene encodes CDR1 SQVTM and CDR2 ANQGSEA. CDR3 sequence reads: CSVEEGQGPNTDTQYF. The CDR3 DNA reads TGCAGCGTTGAAGAGGGGCAGGGGCCTAACACAGATACGCAGTATTTT.

This clonotype was seen many times. The CDR3, as DNA: TGTGCCAGCAGTTCAGGGTACTCTGGAAACACCATATATTTT. Amino acid sequence: CASSSGYSGNTIYF. V is TRBV6-5 and J is TRBJ1-3, with D perhaps matching TRBD1 (5 bases). This CDR3 is 14 amino acids long. Germline-derived CDR1 and CDR2 are MNHEY and SVGAGI. V lost 4 bases, J lost 0 bases, and 7 bases lay in between.

This clonotype has a handful of counts. This chain connects TRBV27 to TRBJ2-2, with 7 positions matching TRBD1. Looked up from germline, CDR1 is MNHEY and CDR2 is SMNVEV (reference sequence). Germline trimming cut 10 bases from V and 4 bases from J; bases unmatched to any gene: 15. There are 16 residues in the CDR3. The CDR3 DNA reads as TGTGCCACGCACCCCGCCGGGACAGTGGGCACCGGGGAGCTGTTTTTT. It is translated as CATHPAGTVGTGELFF.

The sample holds many counts of this clonotype. The chain carries TRBV5-6 and TRBJ2-2; possible D gene TRBD1, 6 bases. Trimming shortened V by 3 bases and J by 1 base, and 7 bases separated the two germline ends. The CDR3 sequence is 14 residues long. CDR1 and CDR2 from the germline V gene are SGHDT and YYEEEE. The CDR3 here is CASSWGQNTGELFF. The DNA for the CDR3 is TGTGCCAGCAGCTGGGGACAGAACACCGGGGAGCTGTTTTTT.

The J gene is TRBJ2-1, the V gene TRBV29-1; the D is unclear. Between the trimmed V and J ends, which lost 5 bases and 3 bases, there was a span of 11 bases. CDR3 length: 13 residues. Germline assignment: CDR1 SQVTM and CDR2 ANQGSEA. CDR3 in amino acids: CSVWQESYNEQFF. CDR3 nucleotide sequence: TGCAGCGTTTGGCAGGAGAGCTACAATGAGCAGTTCTTC.

In its sample, this clonotype was seen a few times. The gene calls are TRBV5-1 and TRBJ2-3, with 11 bases that match TRBD1. Germline lookup yields CDR1 SGHRS and CDR2 YFSETQ. V trimming: 0 bases; J trimming: 4 bases; junction bases outside the gene matches: 7. The CDR3 is 17 amino acids. In nucleotides, the CDR3 is TGCGCCAGCAGCTTGGGGGGGACAGGGGGATCGGCAGATACGCAGTATTTT. Translated, it gives CASSLGGTGGSADTQYF. Based on the CDR3 plus reference TRBV5-1 and TRBJ2-3, the full variable domain is KAGVTQTPRYLIKTRGQQVTLSCSPISGHRSVSWYQQTPGQGLQFLFEYFSETQRNKGNFPGRFSGRQFSNSRSEMNVSTLELGDSALYLCASSLGGTGGSADTQYFGPGTRLTVL.

This clonotype was observed a handful of times. The V call is TRBV4-2, the J call TRBJ2-1, with 10 bases that match TRBD2. The V and J ends lost 6 bases and 6 bases, in that order; junction bases with no gene match: 2. The CDR3 extends over 13 amino acids. CDR1 LGHNA and CDR2 YNFKEQ come from the germline V gene. The CDR3 region has the DNA TGTGCCAGCAGGCGGACTAGCGGCAATGAGCAGTTCTTC. Translated, it gives CASRRTSGNEQFF.

This clonotype was seen once. The chain has TRBV7-9 and TRBJ2-1, with 12 bases identical to TRBD1. This CDR3 region has 16 residues. V was clipped by 7 bases and J by 5 bases; unmatched bases: 9. Germline-derived CDR1 and CDR2 are SEHNR and FQNEAQ (reference sequence). The CDR3 bases are TGTGCCAGCACCGACTTGGGACAGGGGGCTAACAATGAGCAGTTCTTC. This gives the protein CASTDLGQGANNEQFF.

In its sample, this clonotype was seen a few times. The junction shows a germline mismatch at one end, possibly a read error. This chain links TRBV20-1 with TRBJ2-3, with 15 positions matching TRBD2. CDR1 and CDR2 (germline): DFQATT, SNEGSKA (reference sequence). The CDR3 sequence is 15 residues long. The CDR3 nucleotides are TGCTGTGCTAGAGGACTAGCGGGGGGGCCAGATACGCAGTATTTT. This gives the protein CCARGLAGGPDTQYF.

The rearrangement joins TRBV15 to TRBJ2-1; unclear D gene. CDR1 and CDR2 (germline): LNHNV, YYDKDF (reference sequence). CDR3 length: 13 residues. The V end was cut by 1 base, the J end by 5 bases, with 6 bases between. Written as DNA, the CDR3 is TGTGCCACCAGCAGAGTTAAAAACAATGAGCAGTTCTTC. It encodes CATSRVKNNEQFF.

This clonotype came up a few times. The J gene is TRBJ2-1, the V gene TRBV7-2, with D perhaps TRBD1 or TRBD2 (5 bases each). Trimming stripped 5 bases from V and 2 bases from J, with 16 bases between. CDR1 is SGHTA, CDR2 FQGNSA, per germline. This CDR3 has 16 amino acids. The CDR3 region is CASSPRLGRPYNEQFF. CDR3 DNA sequence: TGTGCCAGCAGCCCCCGTCTGGGACGGCCCTACAATGAGCAGTTCTTC.

V is TRBV6-1 and J is TRBJ2-1; D possibly matches TRBD1 or TRBD2 (6 bases each). CDR1 and CDR2 from the germline V gene are MNHNS and SASEGT. Trimming shortened V by 11 bases and J by 0 bases, and 20 bases separated the two germline ends. This CDR3 comprises 16 residues. The DNA of the CDR3 is TGTGCCGGAGGGGCTCCGGGACACGGCTCCTACAATGAGCAGTTCTTC. Amino acid sequence: CAGGAPGHGSYNEQFF.

This clonotype was detected a few times. The chain is built from TRBV7-9 and TRBJ2-3; no clear D. Germline V gene sequence: CDR1 SEHNR, CDR2 FQNEAQ (reference sequence). Trimming shortened V by 5 bases and J by 3 bases, and 9 bases separated the two germline ends. This CDR3 has 13 amino acids. The CDR3 reads CASSQTPTDTQYF. In nucleotides, the CDR3 is TGTGCCAGCAGCCAGACTCCGACAGATACGCAGTATTTT. Full variable domain (outside the CDR3, taken from reference TRBV7-9 and TRBJ2-3): DTGVSQNPRHKITKRGQNVTFRCDPISEHNRLYWYRQTLGQGPEFLTYFQNEAQLEKSRLLSDRFSAERPKGSFSTLEIQRTEQGDSAMYLCASSQTPTDTQYFGPGTRLTVL.

The table lists this clonotype with many counts. V and J are TRBV6-5 and TRBJ2-1, with TRBD2 matching over 13 bases. The CDR3 has 14 residues. The V and J ends lost 4 bases and 10 bases, in that order; junction bases with no gene match: 4. Germline-derived CDR1 and CDR2 are MNHEY and SVGAGI. This CDR3 reads CASSWTSGGGEQFF. Here the CDR3 DNA reads TGTGCCAGCAGTTGGACTAGCGGGGGTGGAGAGCAGTTCTTC.

This clonotype was observed a handful of times. V usage is TRBV27 and J usage is TRBJ2-3; TRBD2 aligns across 12 bases. There are 21 residues in the CDR3. V lost 1 base to trimming and J lost 4 bases; unmatched junction nucleotides: 18. Germline V gene sequence: CDR1 MNHEY, CDR2 SMNVEV (reference sequence). The CDR3, as DNA: TGTGCCAGCAGTTTATATGGCAGGATCCTAGCGGGAGGGCCGGGGCCAGATACGCAGTATTTT. This encodes CASSLYGRILAGGPGPDTQYF.

V gene TRBV29-1 combines with J gene TRBJ1-1, with 10 bases lining up with TRBD1. CDR3 size: 15 residues. V gave up 5 bases and J gave up 5 bases; unmatched junction bases: 11. Germline V gives CDR1 SQVTM, CDR2 ANQGSEA. CDR3 protein: CSVLKDRDRGTEAFF. CDR3 in DNA: TGCAGCGTTCTTAAAGACCGGGACAGGGGAACTGAAGCTTTCTTT.

J is TRBJ2-7 and V is TRBV28; D call uncertain. The CDR3 runs 14 residues. Trimming removed 3 bases at V and 4 bases at J, with 13 bases between. Germline V CDR1 and CDR2: MDHEN, SYDVKM. The CDR3 DNA follows: TGTGCCAGCAGTTTCGTCAGCGAAGGGTACGAGCAGTACTTC. Encoded protein: CASSFVSEGYEQYF.

This clonotype was observed at least ten times. The gene calls are TRBV5-1 and TRBJ2-5; D is ambiguous. Germline V gene data show CDR1 as SGHRS and CDR2 as YFSETQ. The germline V and J ends were trimmed by 0 bases and 3 bases, with 6 bases remaining between them. The CDR3 sequence is 13 residues long. CDR3 sequence reads: CASSLGAEETQYF. CDR3 in DNA: TGCGCCAGCAGCTTGGGGGCAGAAGAGACCCAGTACTTC.

This clonotype was recorded many times. The chain links TRBV29-1 to TRBJ2-3; no reliable D call. This CDR3 contains 14 residues. Germline-derived CDR1 and CDR2 are SQVTM and ANQGSEA. Trimming stripped 4 bases from V and 0 bases from J, with 11 bases between. In DNA, the CDR3 is TGCAGCGTTGCCCTCCCCGCCAGCACAGATACGCAGTATTTT. It yields the protein CSVALPASTDTQYF.

This clonotype has ten or more counts. The J gene is TRBJ2-1, the V gene TRBV7-9; D remains unclear. Trimming left V 5 bases short and J 7 bases short, with 12 bases between. The CDR3 consists of 13 residues. Germline V gene sequence: CDR1 SEHNR, CDR2 FQNEAQ (reference sequence). Here the CDR3 reads CASSLPDRNEQFF. In nucleotides, the CDR3 is TGTGCCAGCAGCCTACCGGACCGTAATGAGCAGTTCTTC.

This clonotype occurred a few times. This chain links TRBV7-6 with TRBJ2-1; no clear D. V lost 2 bases, J lost 6 bases, and 17 bases lay in between. Germline V gene lookup returns CDR1 SGHVS and CDR2 FNYEAQ. The CDR3 consists of 16 residues. The CDR3 sequence: CASSLIPPVVSNEQFF. CDR3 DNA: TGTGCCAGCAGCTTAATCCCGCCCGTTGTTTCCAATGAGCAGTTCTTC.

This clonotype has at least ten counts. The CDR3, as DNA: TGTGCCAGCAGCACAGTTATGACCGGGGAGCTGTTTTTT. Translation: CASSTVMTGELFF. The chain couples TRBV7-2 to TRBJ2-2; D ambiguous. The CDR3 is 13 amino acids. Germline V CDR1 and CDR2: SGHTA, FQGNSA. Trimming took off 5 bases at V and 5 bases at J, with 9 bases between the two ends. Based on the CDR3 plus reference TRBV7-2 and TRBJ2-2, the full variable domain is GAGVSQSPSNKVTEKGKDVELRCDPISGHTALYWYRQSLGQGLEFLIYFQGNSAPDKSGLPSDRFSAERTGGSVSTLTIQRTQQEDSAVYLCASSTVMTGELFFGEGSRLTVL.

This clonotype was picked up many times. The chain links TRBV3-1 to TRBJ1-5; unclear D gene. V dropped 5 bases and J dropped 4 bases, with 12 bases sitting between them. Germline V gene lookup returns CDR1 LGHDT and CDR2 YNNKEL (reference sequence). CDR3 length equals 14 residues. The CDR3 nucleotides are TGTGCCAGCAGCGATACGGGGAAAAATCAGCCCCAGCATTTT. Protein: CASSDTGKNQPQHF.

The chain joins TRBV11-3 to TRBJ1-1; D is uncertain. CDR1 and CDR2 from the germline V gene are SGHNT and YENEEA. Between the trimmed V and J ends, which lost 4 bases and 1 base, there was a span of 7 bases. This CDR3 has 13 residues. The DNA of the CDR3 is TGTGCCAGCAGCTCCTTATGGAACACTGAAGCTTTCTTT. As protein: CASSSLWNTEAFF.

Ten or more counts support this clonotype. V and J are TRBV6-5 and TRBJ1-1; no reliable D call. Trimming left V 6 bases short and J 8 bases short, with 10 bases between. This CDR3 is 11 amino acids long. CDR1 MNHEY and CDR2 SVGAGI come from the germline V gene. CDR3 nucleotides: TGTGCCAGCAGCAGACCCCCGGAAGCTTTCTTT. Translated, it gives CASSRPPEAFF.

This clonotype came up many times. The V gene is TRBV7-6, the J gene TRBJ2-1, with D hard to call. The CDR3 is 13 amino acids. Germline V lookup: CDR1 SGHVS, CDR2 FNYEAQ. Trimming pared 6 bases from V and 3 bases from J, leaving 9 bases between. CDR3 bases: TGTGCCAGCAGTTACGGAAACTACAATGAGCAGTTCTTC. Amino acid sequence: CASSYGNYNEQFF.

Only a few counts were recorded for this clonotype. The chain joins TRBV28 to TRBJ2-5; either TRBD1 or TRBD2 may fit D (5 bases each). Trimming left V 1 base short and J 4 bases short, with 10 bases between. Per germline, CDR1 MDHEN and CDR2 SYDVKM. CDR3 length: 14 residues. CDR3 region: CASSLSLGRETQYF. The DNA of the CDR3 is TGTGCCAGCAGTTTATCGTTGGGACGAGAGACCCAGTACTTC.

This clonotype was recorded a few times. The CDR3 DNA sequence: TGTGCCAGCAGTAACCGTTACTCGGGACCGACCTCCTACGAGCAGTACTTC. It codes for CASSNRYSGPTSYEQYF. The V call is TRBV12-3 or TRBV12-4, the J call TRBJ2-7; D possibly matches TRBD1 or TRBD2 (5 bases each). V shed 5 bases and J shed 0 bases, with 20 bases lying between them. The CDR3 loop spans 17 amino acids.

The genes are TRBV10-3 and TRBJ2-3, with D possibly being TRBD1 or TRBD2 (5 bases each). The V gene lost 8 bases and the J gene lost 4 bases, with 16 bases spanning the gap. Looked up from germline, CDR1 is ENHRY and CDR2 is SYGVKD. CDR3 length equals 14 residues. The CDR3 here is CAIGTLGSADTQYF. The CDR3, as DNA: TGTGCCATCGGGACCTTGGGGTCCGCAGATACGCAGTATTTT.

This clonotype has only a few counts. This chain connects TRBV28 to TRBJ1-4; D unresolved. From germline, CDR1 is MDHEN and CDR2 SYDVKM. The germline V and J ends were trimmed by 6 bases and 0 bases, with 11 bases remaining between them. This CDR3 comprises 15 residues. The CDR3 here is CASSRRTATNEKLFF. The CDR3 DNA sequence: TGTGCCAGCAGCCGAAGGACTGCAACTAATGAAAAACTGTTTTTT.

About this clonotype itself: The junction differs from germline at one of its ends, possibly a read error. V usage is TRBV2 and J usage is TRBJ1-4, with 7 bases identical to TRBD1. Germline CDR1 is SNHLY and CDR2 is FYNNEI. The length of the CDR3 is 17 residues. CDR3 nucleotides: TGTGCCAGCAGTGAGTACCCGACAGGGCCAACTAATGAAATACTGTTTTTT. This translates into CASSEYPTGPTNEILFF. Drawing the rest from reference TRBV2 and TRBJ1-4, the complete variable domain is EPEVTQTPSHQVTQMGQEVILRCVPISNHLYFYWYRQILGQKVEFLVSFYNNEISEKSEIFDDQFSVERPDGSNFTLKIRSTKLEDSAMYFCASSEYPTGPTNEILFFGSGTQLSVL.